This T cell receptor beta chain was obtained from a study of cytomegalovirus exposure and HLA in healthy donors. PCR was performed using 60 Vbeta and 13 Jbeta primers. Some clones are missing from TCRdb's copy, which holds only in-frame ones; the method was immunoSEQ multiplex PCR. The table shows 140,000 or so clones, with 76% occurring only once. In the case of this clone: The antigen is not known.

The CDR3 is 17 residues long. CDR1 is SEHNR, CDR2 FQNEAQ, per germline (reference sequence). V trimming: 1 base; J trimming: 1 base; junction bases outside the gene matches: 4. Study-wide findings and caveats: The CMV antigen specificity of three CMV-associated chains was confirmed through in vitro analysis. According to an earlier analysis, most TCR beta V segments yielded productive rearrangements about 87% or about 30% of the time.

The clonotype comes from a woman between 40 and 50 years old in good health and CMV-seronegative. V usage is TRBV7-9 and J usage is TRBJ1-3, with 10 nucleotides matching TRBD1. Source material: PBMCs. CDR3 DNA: TGTGCCAGCAGCTTAGTGACAGGGGGCGCATCTGGAAACACCATATATTTT. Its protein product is CASSLVTGGASGNTIYF.